This entry lists 21 T cell receptor beta chains sequenced from one sample in a study of blood T cell repertoires in COVID-19. Only in-frame clones appear in the TCRdb table, and some are missing; sequencing was by immunoSEQ multiplex PCR. The sample gives some 270,000 clones, around 85% of which show up once; 0.85% to 0.9% is in the top ten. Material: peripheral blood. The receptor source for this set is a human donor with COVID-19, enrolled during active disease. The donor label of this sample is uncertain.

The table lists this clone with a few counts. This chain joins TRBV7-2 and TRBJ1-4; TRBD1 might be the D (5 bases). The germline V and J ends were trimmed by 4 bases and 8 bases, with 17 bases remaining between them. The CDR3 runs to 15 residues. Germline CDR1 reads SGHTA; CDR2 reads FQGNSA. The CDR3 nucleotides read TGTGCCAGCAGCTACTCGTCGGGACTAAGCGAAAAACTGTTTTTT. Amino acids: CASSYSSGLSEKLFF.

The V call is TRBV18, the J call TRBJ2-7; 9 nucleotides align to TRBD2. The CDR3 is 14 amino acids. Trimming removed 3 bases from V and 7 bases from J; junction bases left unmatched: 7. Germline V gene lookup returns CDR1 KGHSH and CDR2 LQKENI. The CDR3 sequence is CASSPGTSSGEQYF. The CDR3 region has the DNA TGTGCCAGCTCACCGGGGACTAGCTCTGGTGAGCAGTACTTC.

This clone was recorded once. The chain has TRBV19 and TRBJ2-1; 9 bases agree with TRBD1. In germline, CDR1 is LNHDA, CDR2 SQIVND (reference sequence). The CDR3 is 15 residues long. V trimming: 6 bases; J trimming: 8 bases; junction bases outside the gene matches: 11. The CDR3 nucleotides are TGTGCCAGTAGCCGAGGTGGGACAGGGCTCGATGAGCAGTTCTTC. Its translation: CASSRGGTGLDEQFF.

The rearrangement uses TRBV7-3 and TRBJ2-5; D gene unclear. CDR1 is SGHTA, CDR2 FQGTGA, per germline. Trimming cost V 1 base and J 4 bases, with 7 bases left between them. The CDR3 runs 13 residues. This CDR3 is CASSLRARETQYF. The CDR3 nucleotides are TGTGCCAGCAGCTTAAGGGCCAGAGAGACCCAGTACTTC. The full variable domain, rest sourced from reference TRBV7-3 and TRBJ2-5, is GAGVSQTPSNKVTEKGKYVELRCDPISGHTALYWYRQSLGQGPEFLIYFQGTGAADDSGLPNDRFFAVRPEGSVSTLKIQRTERGDSAVYLCASSLRARETQYFGPGTRLLVL.

This clone has just a few counts. This chain uses TRBV28 with TRBJ2-6, with 10 bases matching TRBD1. CDR1 and CDR2 from the germline V gene are MDHEN and SYDVKM. Losses at the gene ends were 1 base for V and 1 base for J; bases not matched to a gene: 4. This CDR3 is 18 amino acids long. CDR3 region: CASSLSGQGRSGANVLTF. CDR3 sequence (DNA): TGTGCCAGCAGTTTATCGGGACAGGGGAGGTCTGGGGCCAACGTCCTGACTTTC.

The genes are TRBV30 and TRBJ1-5; TRBD1 matches at 7 bases. The CDR3 is 13 amino acids. The germline CDR1 and CDR2 sequences are GTSNPN and SVGIG (reference sequence). The junction had 5 bases not matched to a gene; V was cut back by 0 bases and J by 9 bases. In DNA form, the CDR3 reads TGTGCCTGGAGTGTACAGGGGCTTGGGCCCCAGCATTTT. Amino acids: CAWSVQGLGPQHF.

The chain has TRBV25-1 and TRBJ2-3, with TRBD2 identical over 9 bases. The CDR3 runs 15 residues. CDR1 is MGHDK, CDR2 SYGVNS, per germline. Unmatched junction bases numbered 5, after V lost 3 bases and J lost 4 bases. CDR3: CASSDAGGLADTQYF. The CDR3 DNA is TGTGCCAGCAGTGACGCGGGAGGGCTTGCAGATACGCAGTATTTT.

The chain employs TRBV28 and TRBJ2-6, with a possible D match to TRBD1 (6 bases). Germline V lookup: CDR1 MDHEN, CDR2 SYDVKM. Deletions cut 6 bases from V and 4 bases from J, with 16 bases between. CDR3 length equals 16 residues. DNA for the CDR3: TGTGCCAGCAGCTTAGGGGGACAAGTGGGGGCCAACGTCCTGACTTTC. Its protein is CASSLGGQVGANVLTF.

The J gene is TRBJ1-2, the V gene TRBV12-3 or TRBV12-4, with D uncertain. The CDR3 is 13 amino acids. Trimming cost V 6 bases and J 4 bases, with 12 bases left between them. The CDR3, as DNA: TGTGCCAGCAGCCTCCCCCCCTTCTATGGCTACACCTTC. This sequence encodes CASSLPPFYGYTF.

The chain has TRBV19 and TRBJ2-2; D gene ambiguous. Trimming removed 3 bases from V and 4 bases from J, with 15 bases in between. Germline V gives CDR1 LNHDA, CDR2 SQIVND (reference sequence). The CDR3 totals 16 residues. The CDR3 DNA follows: TGTGCCAGTAGTATTAGCACTCCGGCCAGCACCGGGGAGCTGTTTTTT. Its protein is CASSISTPASTGELFF.

The CDR3 coding sequence is TGTGCCAGCAGGACCCCTCTAGACAATGAGCAGTTCTTC. It translates to CASRTPLDNEQFF. This chain connects TRBV12-3 or TRBV12-4 to TRBJ2-1; no reliable D call. The CDR3 covers 13 residues. Trimming shortened V by 6 bases and J by 5 bases, and 11 bases separated the two germline ends.

This clone was seen once. The chain joins TRBV10-3 to TRBJ2-5; 7 bases match TRBD2. J was trimmed by 5 bases and V by 2 bases; bases with no gene match: 2. This CDR3 has 13 residues. The V gene's germline CDR1 is ENHRY and CDR2 SYGVKD. The CDR3 loop reads CAISEGLGETQYF. The CDR3 DNA is TGTGCCATCAGTGAGGGACTAGGGGAGACCCAGTACTTC.

The V and J genes are TRBV10-2 and TRBJ1-1; D remains ambiguous. V was clipped by 4 bases and J by 0 bases, with 9 bases between them. The CDR3 extends over 14 amino acids. The germline V gene encodes CDR1 WSHSY and CDR2 SAAADI. The CDR3 DNA sequence: TGCGCCAGCAGTGTAGGGAGAATGAACACTGAAGCTTTCTTT. Its protein product is CASSVGRMNTEAFF.

The rearrangement links TRBV10-3 to TRBJ2-2, with D possibly being TRBD2 (5 bases). CDR3 length: 15 residues. Germline CDR1 is ENHRY and CDR2 is SYGVKD. Deletions cut 2 bases from V and 0 bases from J, with 7 bases between. CDR3 region: CAISERAANTGELFF. For the CDR3, the DNA is TGTGCCATCAGTGAGCGAGCGGCGAACACCGGGGAGCTGTTTTTT.

The chain employs TRBV7-8 and TRBJ1-5; D uncertain. The CDR3 length is 16 residues. Germline CDR1 reads SGHVS; CDR2 reads FQNEAQ. V dropped 1 base and J dropped 0 bases, with 10 bases sitting between them. This CDR3 reads CASSLGPRGSNQPQHF. Written as DNA, the CDR3 is TGTGCCAGCAGCTTAGGCCCAAGAGGTAGCAATCAGCCCCAGCATTTT.

This chain uses TRBV2 with TRBJ1-2; TRBD1 is a possible D gene (5 bases). Germline V lookup: CDR1 SNHLY, CDR2 FYNNEI. Trimming removed 4 bases at V and 3 bases at J, with 9 bases between. The CDR3 consists of 13 residues. As DNA, the CDR3 is TGTGCCAGCAGTGTACGGGGGGACTATGGCTACACCTTC. It translates to CASSVRGDYGYTF.

The chain carries TRBV28 and TRBJ1-1; D not certain. The CDR3 spans 20 residues. Germline assignment: CDR1 MDHEN and CDR2 SYDVKM. Trimming shortened V by 10 bases and J by 7 bases, and 40 bases separated the two germline ends. CDR3: CATVPRRFSLEKRRLFEAFF. In DNA form, the CDR3 reads TGTGCCACCGTCCCGAGGCGGTTCAGCCTAGAGAAAAGGCGCCTTTTTGAAGCTTTCTTT.

The chain joins TRBV10-3 to TRBJ2-5; D uncertain. Germline-derived CDR1 and CDR2 are ENHRY and SYGVKD. Trimming stripped 3 bases from V and 1 base from J, with 9 bases between. The CDR3 totals 14 residues. CDR3 bases: TGTGCCATCAGTGATATGGGCCCCCAAGAGACCCAGTACTTC. Protein: CAISDMGPQETQYF.

This chain uses TRBV24-1 with TRBJ2-3; 12 nucleotides line up with TRBD1. CDR1 KGHDR and CDR2 SFDVKD come from the germline V gene. Trimming took 7 bases from V and 8 from J; bases not matched to a gene: 9. The CDR3 is made up of 15 amino acids. The CDR3 DNA reads as TGTGCCACCAGCTCCGGGACAGGGGGCTCTCGTACGCAGTATTTT. Protein product: CATSSGTGGSRTQYF.

The rearrangement joins TRBV7-2 to TRBJ1-2; 7 nucleotides match TRBD1. The CDR3 runs to 14 residues. The V and J ends lost 8 bases and 4 bases, in that order; junction bases with no gene match: 10. Per germline, CDR1 SGHTA and CDR2 FQGNSA. DNA of the CDR3: TGTGCCAGCTCACAACAGGGGTTAGGCTATGGCTACACCTTC. Translating it yields CASSQQGLGYGYTF. Variable domain in full (rest from reference TRBV7-2 and TRBJ1-2): GAGVSQSPSNKVTEKGKDVELRCDPISGHTALYWYRQSLGQGLEFLIYFQGNSAPDKSGLPSDRFSAERTGGSVSTLTIQRTQQEDSAVYLCASSQQGLGYGYTFGSGTRLTVV.

The chain combines TRBV5-4 with TRBJ1-1, with 7 bases fitting TRBD1. Germline V gene sequence: CDR1 SGHNT, CDR2 YYREEE (reference sequence). The CDR3 covers 13 residues. V lost 3 bases to trimming and J lost 5 bases; unmatched junction nucleotides: 4. The CDR3 loop is CASSYTGETEAFF. The DNA of the CDR3 is TGTGCCAGCAGCTATACAGGGGAAACTGAAGCTTTCTTT.